What follows are 31 T cell receptor beta chains derived from one specimen sequenced in a study of blood T cell repertoires in COVID-19. TCRdb's table, derived via immunoSEQ multiplex PCR, lists solely in-frame clones and lacks some. The sample records fewer than 300,000 clones, approximately 90% being singletons. The sample taken for sequencing was peripheral blood. The receptor set was obtained from a man aged 60-69 years who had recovered from COVID-19.

This sequence joins TRBV19 and TRBJ1-1; tentative D call: TRBD1 (6 bases). The CDR3 extends over 13 amino acids. Germline CDR1 and CDR2: LNHDA and SQIVND (reference sequence). V lost 7 bases to trimming and J lost 7 bases, with 16 bases between them. CDR3 nucleotides: TGTGCCAGTACCCTCGGACAAGGGGGTGAAGCTTTCTTT. Translated, it gives CASTLGQGGEAFF.

The chain has TRBV6-5 and TRBJ1-1, with D possibly matching TRBD1 (5 bases). Germline CDR1 is MNHEY and CDR2 is SVGAGI. Trimming removed 4 bases from V and 5 bases from J, with 11 bases in between. The CDR3 covers 13 residues. The CDR3 nucleotides read TGTGCCAGCAGTTGGGTCCGGGGGACTGAAGCTTTCTTT. This sequence encodes CASSWVRGTEAFF.

The V call is TRBV7-2, the J call TRBJ1-2; no clear D gene. The CDR3 is 14 amino acids. V lost 4 bases, J lost 6 bases, and 15 bases lay in between. Germline V gives CDR1 SGHTA, CDR2 FQGNSA. CDR3 nucleotides: TGTGCCAGCAGCTCGTTTTCCGGGAGGGATGGCTACACCTTC. Protein product: CASSSFSGRDGYTF.

The rearrangement joins TRBV14 to TRBJ2-5; D may be TRBD1 (6 bases). This CDR3 is built from 14 residues. CDR1 and CDR2 (germline): SGHDN, FVKESK. The V and J ends lost 2 bases and 6 bases respectively, with 13 bases between them. In nucleotides, the CDR3 is TGTGCCAGCAGCCAAACTGGGGGCCAGAAGACCCAGTACTTC. Protein sequence: CASSQTGGQKTQYF.

This chain joins TRBV7-2 and TRBJ2-3; the D gene is possibly TRBD2 (6 bases). The ends were cut back, 2 bases at V and 0 bases at J, with 15 bases in the middle. Looked up from germline, CDR1 is SGHTA and CDR2 is FQGNSA. CDR3 size: 17 residues. The CDR3 sequence is CASSLRSAGPSTDTQYF. The CDR3 coding sequence is TGTGCCAGCAGCTTAAGGAGTGCGGGACCTAGCACAGATACGCAGTATTTT.

The rearrangement joins TRBV6-5 to TRBJ1-6; 8 positions match TRBD1. Germline CDR1 is MNHEY and CDR2 is SVGAGI. The length of the CDR3 is 15 residues. V trimming: 10 bases; J trimming: 8 bases; junction bases outside the gene matches: 13. CDR3 protein: CATQFRTGSDSPLHF. CDR3 DNA sequence: TGTGCCACACAATTTAGGACAGGGTCTGATTCACCCCTCCACTTT.

The chain couples TRBV7-3 to TRBJ2-7; 8 positions agree with TRBD1. The CDR3 runs 14 residues. Germline CDR1 is SGHTA and CDR2 is FQGTGA. Trimming removed 5 bases from V and 4 bases from J; junction bases left unmatched: 7. CDR3 DNA sequence: TGTGCCAGCAGCCCAACGACAGGGGCGTACGAGCAGTACTTC. Its translation: CASSPTTGAYEQYF.

This clone has just one count. The chain links TRBV4-2 to TRBJ1-3; D is uncertain. The germline gives CDR1 LGHNA, CDR2 YNFKEQ. V was cut by 3 bases and J by 0 bases, with 15 bases left in between. CDR3 length: 17 residues. The CDR3 sequence: CASSQSLQLLSGNTIYF. The CDR3 region has the DNA TGTGCCAGCAGCCAGAGTCTACAGCTACTCTCTGGAAACACCATATATTTT.

The V and J genes are TRBV4-2 and TRBJ1-1, with TRBD1 matching over 8 bases. CDR3 length: 13 residues. The junction had 3 bases not matched to a gene; V was cut back by 3 bases and J by 6 bases. The germline gives CDR1 LGHNA, CDR2 YNFKEQ. CDR3 protein: CASSHLTGAEAFF. The CDR3 DNA is TGTGCCAGCAGCCACCTGACAGGGGCTGAAGCTTTCTTT.

The J gene is TRBJ1-2, the V gene TRBV7-9; weak D call: TRBD1 (6 bases). Germline V CDR1 and CDR2: SEHNR, FQNEAQ (reference sequence). CDR3 length: 13 residues. V was shortened by 2 bases and J by 8 bases, with 12 bases between the two germline ends. The CDR3 region is CASSLSGAKGYTF. The DNA for the CDR3 is TGTGCCAGCAGCTTATCAGGGGCTAAAGGCTACACCTTC. Full variable domain (missing parts from reference TRBV7-9 and TRBJ1-2): DTGVSQNPRHKITKRGQNVTFRCDPISEHNRLYWYRQTLGQGPEFLTYFQNEAQLEKSRLLSDRFSAERPKGSFSTLEIQRTEQGDSAMYLCASSLSGAKGYTFGSGTRLTVV.

This chain uses TRBV19 with TRBJ2-3, with 8 bases aligning to TRBD1. Germline V gene lookup returns CDR1 LNHDA and CDR2 SQIVND (reference sequence). J gave up 2 bases and V 6 bases, and 10 bases lay outside the gene matches. The CDR3 spans 16 residues. The CDR3: CASRPQGARPTDTQYF. Here the CDR3 DNA reads TGTGCCAGTAGACCGCAGGGGGCGCGGCCCACAGATACGCAGTATTTT.

The chain joins TRBV3-1 (or the pseudogene TRBV3-2) to TRBJ2-1, with D tentatively TRBD1 (6 bases). CDR1 and CDR2 from the germline V gene are LGHDT and YNNKEL (reference sequence). This CDR3 is built from 16 residues. V lost 4 bases and J 6 bases, leaving 19 bases between the germline ends. The DNA of the CDR3 is TGTGCCAGCAGCCCCCGGGACACCCTGAGACTCAATGAGCAGTTCTTC. Residues: CASSPRDTLRLNEQFF.

This clone was observed once. The gene calls are TRBV5-4 and TRBJ2-3, with no clear D. Trimming removed 2 bases at V and 2 bases at J, with 9 bases between. This CDR3 spans 14 amino acids. Germline V gene data show CDR1 as SGHNT and CDR2 as YYREEE (reference sequence). The CDR3 spells CASSLGRPTDTQYF. CDR3 nucleotide sequence: TGTGCCAGCAGCTTAGGCAGGCCCACAGATACGCAGTATTTT.

The rearrangement links TRBV9 to TRBJ2-7; 10 positions agree with TRBD1. The CDR3 runs to 15 residues. The trim removed 3 bases at V and 4 bases at J, leaving 7 bases unmatched. Germline CDR1 and CDR2: SGDLS and YYNGEE. The CDR3 DNA is TGTGCCAGCAGCGATTCCGGGACAGGGGCTTACGAGCAGTACTTC. It specifies CASSDSGTGAYEQYF.

V usage is TRBV19 and J usage is TRBJ2-5; 10 bases agree with TRBD1. The CDR3 is 20 amino acids. V shed 4 bases, J shed 4 bases, and the junction held 21 bases outside the gene matches. Germline lookup yields CDR1 LNHDA and CDR2 SQIVND (reference sequence). CDR3 loop: CASSTAIPDRGQLVGETQYF. The DNA of the CDR3 is TGTGCCAGTAGTACGGCCATTCCAGACAGGGGGCAGTTAGTAGGAGAGACCCAGTACTTC. The variable domain in full, with the rest retrieved from reference TRBV19 and TRBJ2-5, is DGGITQSPKYLFRKEGQNVTLSCEQNLNHDAMYWYRQDPGQGLRLIYYSQIVNDFQKGDIAEGYSVSREKKESFPLTVTSAQKNPTAFYLCASSTAIPDRGQLVGETQYFGPGTRLLVL.

Details on this clone: In the same sample, other DNA sequences code for this CDR3. The gene calls are TRBV5-1 and TRBJ1-2; D possibly corresponds to TRBD1 (5 bases). V lost 0 bases and J 1 base, leaving 7 bases between the germline ends. The CDR3 sequence is 14 residues long. Germline lookup yields CDR1 SGHRS and CDR2 YFSETQ. In DNA, the CDR3 is TGCGCCAGCAGCTTGGGGCAGGGTAACTATGGCTACACCTTC. This sequence encodes CASSLGQGNYGYTF.

CDR3 sequence: CSVDEGVNTEAFF. DNA for the CDR3: TGCAGCGTTGACGAGGGGGTGAACACTGAAGCTTTCTTT. This sequence joins TRBV29-1 and TRBJ1-1, with D maybe TRBD1 (6 bases). Germline CDR1 and CDR2: SQVTM and ANQGSEA. This CDR3 spans 13 amino acids. V was clipped by 3 bases and J by 0 bases, with 8 bases between them.

V gene TRBV7-2 combines with J gene TRBJ1-5; weak D call: TRBD1 (6 bases). The length of the CDR3 is 17 residues. Germline CDR1 and CDR2: SGHTA and FQGNSA. V lost 3 bases and J lost 0, with 15 bases in between. In nucleotides, the CDR3 is TGTGCCAGCAGCTTGAGGAGGACAGACTATAGCAATCAGCCCCAGCATTTT. Translation: CASSLRRTDYSNQPQHF.

This chain links TRBV27 with TRBJ1-3; D not certain. Per germline, CDR1 MNHEY and CDR2 SMNVEV (reference sequence). V was pared by 0 bases and J by 0 bases, with 12 bases between. This CDR3 contains 17 residues. In nucleotides, the CDR3 is TGTGCCAGCAGTTTATCTGGAGGAAAAGGCTCTGGAAACACCATATATTTT. Its protein is CASSLSGGKGSGNTIYF.

The J gene is TRBJ2-5, the V gene TRBV27; 9 bases are a match to TRBD2. Germline-derived CDR1 and CDR2 are MNHEY and SMNVEV (reference sequence). The CDR3 contains 16 residues. V dropped 3 bases and J dropped 2; count of bases not matched to a gene: 7. The CDR3 sequence is CASSFLSAGGQETQYF. CDR3 in DNA: TGTGCCAGCAGTTTCTTGTCAGCGGGGGGTCAAGAGACCCAGTACTTC.

The chain joins TRBV5-1 to TRBJ2-5; 13 nucleotides line up with TRBD2. Germline CDR1 reads SGHRS; CDR2 reads YFSETQ. This CDR3 has 17 residues. J was trimmed by 2 bases and V by 4 bases; bases with no gene match: 8. The CDR3 spells CASSQRGTSGEQETQYF. The CDR3 nucleotides are TGCGCCAGCAGCCAGAGGGGGACTAGCGGGGAACAAGAGACCCAGTACTTC.

The chain employs TRBV27 and TRBJ2-7, with D possibly TRBD1 on 8 matching bases. Germline CDR1 reads MNHEY; CDR2 reads SMNVEV (reference sequence). Trimming took 3 bases from V and 6 from J, leaving 18 bases between them. The CDR3 has 15 amino acids. Here the CDR3 DNA reads TGTGCCAGCAGTTTCTACAGGGGGGGCGCGGGCGAGCAGTACTTC. Amino acids: CASSFYRGGAGEQYF.

This clone was found a few times. The chain links TRBV19 to TRBJ1-5; a possible D gene is TRBD1 (6 bases). Trimming removed 7 bases at V and 4 bases at J, with 23 bases between. From germline, CDR1 is LNHDA and CDR2 SQIVND (reference sequence). This CDR3 spans 17 amino acids. As DNA, the CDR3 is TGTGCCAGTACCCCCTCCGGGGGGACAAGGGCTAATCAGCCCCAGCATTTT. Protein product: CASTPSGGTRANQPQHF.

This chain joins TRBV5-1 and TRBJ2-1, with TRBD1 matching over 8 bases. The CDR3 extends over 14 amino acids. The V gene end was trimmed by 4 bases and the J gene end by 7 bases; junction bases not matched to a gene: 7. Germline V CDR1 and CDR2: SGHRS, YFSETQ. The chain's CDR3 is CASSPDRVWNEQFF. The DNA of the CDR3 is TGCGCCAGCAGCCCGGACAGGGTTTGGAATGAGCAGTTCTTC.

The V and J genes are TRBV5-5 and TRBJ1-2, with D maybe TRBD1 (6 bases). The CDR3 contains 12 residues. The germline V gene encodes CDR1 SGHKS and CDR2 YYEKEE (reference sequence). V lost 2 bases and J lost 8, with 10 bases in between. This chain's CDR3 is CASSLQGGGYTF. CDR3 DNA: TGTGCCAGCAGCTTACAGGGTGGGGGCTACACCTTC.

The chain carries TRBV3-1 (or the pseudogene TRBV3-2) and TRBJ1-2; D uncertain. V gave up 4 bases and J gave up 4 bases, with 13 bases separating them. Germline values: CDR1 LGHDT, CDR2 YNNKEL (reference sequence). The length of the CDR3 is 14 residues. The CDR3 spells CASSPRGGIYGYTF. In DNA, the CDR3 is TGTGCCAGCAGCCCCCGGGGTGGAATCTATGGCTACACCTTC.

The chain is built from TRBV11-2 and TRBJ1-1; no clear D. V was clipped by 0 bases and J by 4 bases, with 15 bases between them. The CDR3 loop spans 16 amino acids. Germline CDR1 and CDR2: SGHAT and FQNNGV. CDR3 sequence (DNA): TGTGCCAGCAGCTTAGATCTAGGCGGGGAACTCACTGAAGCTTTCTTT. This codes for CASSLDLGGELTEAFF.

The J gene is TRBJ1-1, the V gene TRBV3-1 (or the pseudogene TRBV3-2); the D gene is possibly TRBD1 (5 bases). Trimming shortened V by 1 base and J by 9 bases, and 12 bases separated the two germline ends. CDR3 size: 13 residues. Germline V gene data show CDR1 as LGHDT and CDR2 as YNNKEL (reference sequence). CDR3 sequence: CASSQVPGEKAFF. DNA for the CDR3: TGTGCCAGCAGCCAAGTACCGGGGGAAAAAGCTTTCTTT.

The rearrangement links TRBV11-2 to TRBJ1-4, with 10 bases fitting TRBD1. With V trimmed by 0 bases and J by 7 bases, 5 bases remained unmatched. The CDR3 is made up of 16 amino acids. Germline V gives CDR1 SGHAT, CDR2 FQNNGV. The CDR3 DNA follows: TGTGCCAGCAGCTTAGACGTGAGGACAGGGGGTGAAAAACTGTTTTTT. Translated, it gives CASSLDVRTGGEKLFF.

This chain links TRBV25-1 with TRBJ2-3, with D possibly matching TRBD1 (6 bases). V gave up 4 bases and J gave up 3 bases, with 11 bases separating them. The CDR3 sequence is 14 residues long. Looked up from germline, CDR1 is MGHDK and CDR2 is SYGVNS. CDR3 in amino acids: CASSVPGATDTQYF. The CDR3 DNA follows: TGTGCCAGCAGTGTCCCAGGGGCGACAGATACGCAGTATTTT. Full variable domain (missing parts from reference TRBV25-1 and TRBJ2-3): EADIYQTPRYLVIGTGKKITLECSQTMGHDKMYWYQQDPGMELHLIHYSYGVNSTEKGDLSSESTVSRIRTEHFPLTLESARPSHTSQYLCASSVPGATDTQYFGPGTRLTVL.

The chain recombines TRBV30 with TRBJ1-5, with a weak D call TRBD1 (5 bases). Per the germline V gene, CDR1 is GTSNPN and CDR2 is SVGIG (reference sequence). V lost 1 base to trimming and J lost 3 bases, with 10 bases between them. The CDR3 is 14 residues long. The CDR3 protein is CAWSADNTNQPQHF. The CDR3 DNA follows: TGTGCCTGGAGTGCGGACAACACCAATCAGCCCCAGCATTTT.